The 18 T cell receptor beta chains below were found in one sample sequenced in a study of T cell responses to AZD1222 COVID-19 vaccine. Assay: immunoSEQ multiplex PCR; the TCRdb copy retains only in-frame clones and omits some. The table includes fewer than 150,000 clones, around 85% detected once. This specimen was peripheral blood, taken on day 0 of AZD1222 vaccination. All receptors come from an adult in good health.

This chain links TRBV12-5 with TRBJ1-4, with D possibly TRBD1 on 5 matching bases. The V end lost 4 bases, the J end lost 7 bases, and 13 bases lay between the germline ends. The CDR3 covers 14 residues. Germline loops: CDR1 LGHNT, CDR2 FRNRAP. The CDR3 reads CASGWESRVEKLFF. CDR3 nucleotides: TGTGCTAGTGGTTGGGAGTCCAGGGTTGAAAAACTGTTTTTT. The full variable domain, with the rest looked up from reference TRBV12-5 and TRBJ1-4, is DARVTQTPRHKVTEMGQEVTMRCQPILGHNTVFWYRQTMMQGLELLAYFRNRAPLDDSGMPKDRFSAEMPDATLATLKIQPSEPRDSAVYFCASGWESRVEKLFFGSGTQLSVL.

The rearrangement joins TRBV6-5 to TRBJ1-1; D is ambiguous. Trimming removed 6 bases from V and 0 bases from J, with 8 bases in between. CDR1 is MNHEY, CDR2 SVGAGI, per germline. This CDR3 is 13 amino acids long. The CDR3 protein is CASRVGMNTEAFF. In DNA, the CDR3 is TGTGCCAGCAGAGTTGGGATGAACACTGAAGCTTTCTTT.

V and J are TRBV9 and TRBJ2-7; the match to TRBD2 covers 7 bases. The CDR3 totals 17 residues. Trimming at V came to 0 bases and at J to 4 bases, leaving 13 bases not matched to a gene. CDR1 and CDR2 (germline): SGDLS, YYNGEE. The CDR3 reads CASSVGFGGGGPYEQYF. The CDR3 DNA reads as TGTGCCAGCAGCGTAGGGTTTGGAGGCGGGGGACCTTACGAGCAGTACTTC.

The chain links TRBV4-1 to TRBJ2-7; TRBD1 agrees at 9 bases. The V gene end was trimmed by 2 bases and the J gene end by 6 bases; junction bases not matched to a gene: 8. This CDR3 is built from 15 residues. Germline values: CDR1 MGHRA, CDR2 YSYEKL. The CDR3 nucleotides are TGCGCCAGCAGCCAAACAGGACAGGGGTATCGCGAGCAGTACTTC. This codes for CASSQTGQGYREQYF.

V gene TRBV5-1 combines with J gene TRBJ1-1; TRBD1 agrees at 9 bases. This CDR3 is 16 amino acids long. Germline V gives CDR1 SGHRS, CDR2 YFSETQ. After removal of 4 bases from V and 0 bases from J, the junction contained 7 bases not matched to a gene. In DNA form, the CDR3 reads TGCGCCAGCAGCCCCGACAACAGGGGGCTGAACACTGAAGCTTTCTTT. This encodes CASSPDNRGLNTEAFF.

This clone was counted between two and nine times. CDR3 nucleotide sequence: TGTGCCAGCAGTGAGGGGACGGCCGGGGAGCTGTTTTTT. Translated, it gives CASSEGTAGELFF. This chain links TRBV6-1 with TRBJ2-2; D may be TRBD1 or TRBD2 (5 bases each). The germline V gene encodes CDR1 MNHNS and CDR2 SASEGT. Trimming shortened V by 3 bases and J by 6 bases, and 8 bases separated the two germline ends. The CDR3 spans 13 residues.

This clone was detected only once. The CDR3 sequence is CASSQGTSTYGYTF. CDR3 DNA: TGCGCCAGCAGCCAGGGGACGTCGACCTATGGCTACACCTTC. The chain joins TRBV5-1 to TRBJ1-2; maybe TRBD1 (6 bases). V was trimmed by 4 bases and J by 4 bases, leaving 14 bases between them. Looked up from germline, CDR1 is SGHRS and CDR2 is YFSETQ. The length of the CDR3 is 14 residues.

The chain couples TRBV10-2 to TRBJ2-7, with TRBD1 matching 7 bases. The trim removed 10 bases at V and 3 bases at J, leaving 12 bases unmatched. Germline V gene lookup returns CDR1 WSHSY and CDR2 SAAADI. The CDR3 contains 14 residues. DNA for the CDR3: TGCGCCACCCGGACCGGGACAGAGATCTACGAGCAGTACTTC. This sequence encodes CATRTGTEIYEQYF.

The gene calls are TRBV6-5 and TRBJ1-1; D is uncertain. Per the germline V gene, CDR1 is MNHEY and CDR2 is SVGAGI. V was cut by 6 bases and J by 6 bases, with 20 bases left in between. This CDR3 is 15 amino acids long. This CDR3 reads CASSRPLIGGAEAFF. The CDR3 nucleotides read TGTGCCAGCAGCCGTCCCTTAATCGGCGGGGCTGAAGCTTTCTTT.

This clone was detected only a few times. The chain combines TRBV27 with TRBJ1-4; 8 positions agree with TRBD1. The germline V gene encodes CDR1 MNHEY and CDR2 SMNVEV (reference sequence). Trimming at V came to 6 bases and at J to 8 bases, leaving 11 bases not matched to a gene. The CDR3 is 15 residues long. The CDR3 DNA reads as TGTGCCAGCAGCCGCCTGGGGGGGACAGGAGAAAAACTGTTTTTT. It encodes CASSRLGGTGEKLFF. The full variable domain, rest sourced from reference TRBV27 and TRBJ1-4, is EAQVTQNPRYLITVTGKKLTVTCSQNMNHEYMSWYRQDPGLGLRQIYYSMNVEVTDKGDVPEGYKVSRKEKRNFPLILESPSPNQTSLYFCASSRLGGTGEKLFFGSGTQLSVL.

This clone came up once. The chain carries TRBV7-2 and TRBJ1-1; possibly TRBD1 for D (5 bases). V was pared by 4 bases and J by 0 bases, with 15 bases between. Germline-derived CDR1 and CDR2 are SGHTA and FQGNSA. This CDR3 has 16 amino acids. The CDR3 DNA sequence: TGTGCCAGCAGCTCGCCCCTCTGGGGGGTGAACACTGAAGCTTTCTTT. Amino acid sequence: CASSSPLWGVNTEAFF.

The chain recombines TRBV28 with TRBJ2-7; D might be TRBD1 or TRBD2, each matching 5 bases. V lost 4 bases and J lost 6, with 22 bases in between. This CDR3 has 16 residues. The germline gives CDR1 MDHEN, CDR2 SYDVKM. The CDR3 sequence is CASSSLAREFTGEQYF. The CDR3 bases are TGTGCCAGCAGTTCACTCGCCAGGGAGTTTACTGGCGAGCAGTACTTC. Full variable domain (outside the CDR3, taken from reference TRBV28 and TRBJ2-7): DVKVTQSSRYLVKRTGEKVFLECVQDMDHENMFWYRQDPGLGLRLIYFSYDVKMKEKGDIPEGYSVSREKKERFSLILESASTNQTSMYLCASSSLAREFTGEQYFGPGTRLTVT.

The chain has TRBV7-2 and TRBJ2-3; 8 nucleotides align to TRBD2. The CDR3 length is 17 residues. Trimming removed 1 base from V and 2 bases from J; junction bases left unmatched: 8. Germline V gene data show CDR1 as SGHTA and CDR2 as FQGNSA. In DNA, the CDR3 is TGTGCCAGCAGCTTAGTACGTAGCGGGGACTTCACAGATACGCAGTATTTT. It yields the protein CASSLVRSGDFTDTQYF.

The chain is built from TRBV19 and TRBJ2-7, with a possible D match to TRBD1 (5 bases). Germline CDR1 and CDR2: LNHDA and SQIVND (reference sequence). V lost 5 bases and J lost 3, with 17 bases in between. The CDR3 length is 15 residues. The CDR3 region is CASSPQGTPFYEQYF. CDR3 in DNA: TGTGCCAGTAGTCCCCAGGGAACCCCCTTCTACGAGCAGTACTTC. Drawing the rest from reference TRBV19 and TRBJ2-7, the complete variable domain is DGGITQSPKYLFRKEGQNVTLSCEQNLNHDAMYWYRQDPGQGLRLIYYSQIVNDFQKGDIAEGYSVSREKKESFPLTVTSAQKNPTAFYLCASSPQGTPFYEQYFGPGTRLTVT.

The gene calls are TRBV6-5 and TRBJ1-1; TRBD1 matches at 7 bases. The CDR3 consists of 15 residues. The V and J ends lost 5 bases and 6 bases, in that order; junction bases with no gene match: 12. Germline V gene sequence: CDR1 MNHEY, CDR2 SVGAGI. CDR3 region: CASSHSGDRAAEAFF. The CDR3 coding sequence is TGTGCCAGCAGTCATTCCGGGGACAGAGCCGCTGAAGCTTTCTTT.

The chain has TRBV28 and TRBJ1-6; the match to TRBD1 covers 8 bases. V was clipped by 5 bases and J by 4 bases; unmatched bases: 7. CDR1 is MDHEN, CDR2 SYDVKM, per germline. This CDR3 is 16 amino acids long. The CDR3 sequence: CASSTDRGLYNSPLHF. CDR3 DNA sequence: TGTGCCAGCAGTACTGACAGGGGACTTTATAATTCACCCCTCCACTTT.

A single count supports this clone. V is TRBV2 and J is TRBJ2-1; maybe TRBD2 (5 bases). There are 15 residues in the CDR3. Between the trimmed V and J ends, which lost 5 bases and 0 bases, there was a span of 11 bases. CDR1 and CDR2 (germline): SNHLY, FYNNEI. The CDR3 DNA sequence: TGTGCCAGCAGTCGGTCCGGGGACTCCTACAATGAGCAGTTCTTC. Residues: CASSRSGDSYNEQFF.

This sequence joins TRBV20-1 and TRBJ2-7; 9 nucleotides line up with TRBD2. The CDR3 is 14 residues long. The J segment lost 5 bases and the V segment lost 5 bases, leaving 10 bases of the junction unmatched. The germline CDR1 and CDR2 sequences are DFQATT and SNEGSKA (reference sequence). The CDR3 here is CSAGATSGPHEQYF. CDR3 nucleotide sequence: TGCAGTGCTGGTGCGACTAGCGGTCCCCACGAGCAGTACTTC.